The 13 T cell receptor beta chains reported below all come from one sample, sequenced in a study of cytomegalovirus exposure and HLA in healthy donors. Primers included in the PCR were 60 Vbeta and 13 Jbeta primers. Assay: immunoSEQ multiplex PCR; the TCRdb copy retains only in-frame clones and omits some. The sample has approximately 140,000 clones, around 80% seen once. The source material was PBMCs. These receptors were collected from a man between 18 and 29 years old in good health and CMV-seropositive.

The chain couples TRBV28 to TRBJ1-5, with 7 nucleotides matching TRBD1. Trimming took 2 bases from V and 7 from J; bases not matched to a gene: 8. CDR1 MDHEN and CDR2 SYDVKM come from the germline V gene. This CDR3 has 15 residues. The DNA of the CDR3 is TGTGCCAGCAGTTTAAAGGGGGCAGGGAGGCAGCCCCAGCATTTT. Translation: CASSLKGAGRQPQHF.

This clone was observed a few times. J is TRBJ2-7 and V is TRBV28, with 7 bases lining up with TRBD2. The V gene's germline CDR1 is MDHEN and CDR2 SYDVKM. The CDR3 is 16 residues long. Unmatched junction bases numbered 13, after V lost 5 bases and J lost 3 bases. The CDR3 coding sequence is TGTGCCAGCAGTCTCTCAGGGAGGGATCGGATCTACGAGCAGTACTTC. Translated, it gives CASSLSGRDRIYEQYF. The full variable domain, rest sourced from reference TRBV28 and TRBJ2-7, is DVKVTQSSRYLVKRTGEKVFLECVQDMDHENMFWYRQDPGLGLRLIYFSYDVKMKEKGDIPEGYSVSREKKERFSLILESASTNQTSMYLCASSLSGRDRIYEQYFGPGTRLTVT.

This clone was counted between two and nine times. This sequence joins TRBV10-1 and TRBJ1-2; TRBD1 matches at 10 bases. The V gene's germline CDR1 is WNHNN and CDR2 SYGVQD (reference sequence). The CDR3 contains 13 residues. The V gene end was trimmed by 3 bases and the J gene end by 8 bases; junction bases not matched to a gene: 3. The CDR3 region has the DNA TGCGCCAGCAGTGACCGGACAGGGGGAGGCTACACCTTC. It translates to CASSDRTGGGYTF.

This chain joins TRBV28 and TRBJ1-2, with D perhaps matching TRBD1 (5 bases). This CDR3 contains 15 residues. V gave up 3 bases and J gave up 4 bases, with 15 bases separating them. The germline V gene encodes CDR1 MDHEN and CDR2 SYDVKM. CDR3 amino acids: CASSFPETDFYGYTF. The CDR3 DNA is TGTGCCAGCAGTTTTCCTGAGACAGACTTCTATGGCTACACCTTC.

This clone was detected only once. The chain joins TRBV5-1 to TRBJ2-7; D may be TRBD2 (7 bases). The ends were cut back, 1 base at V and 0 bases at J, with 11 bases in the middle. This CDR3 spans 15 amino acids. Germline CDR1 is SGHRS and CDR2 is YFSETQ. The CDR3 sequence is CASSLRGGSSYEQYF. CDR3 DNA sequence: TGCGCCAGCAGCTTGAGGGGGGGTAGCTCCTACGAGCAGTACTTC.

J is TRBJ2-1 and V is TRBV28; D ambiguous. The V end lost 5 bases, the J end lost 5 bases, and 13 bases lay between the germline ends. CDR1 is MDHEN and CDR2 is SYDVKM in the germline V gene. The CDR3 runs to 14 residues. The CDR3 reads CASSPFSQDNEQFF. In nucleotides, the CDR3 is TGTGCCAGCAGTCCCTTCAGTCAGGACAATGAGCAGTTCTTC.

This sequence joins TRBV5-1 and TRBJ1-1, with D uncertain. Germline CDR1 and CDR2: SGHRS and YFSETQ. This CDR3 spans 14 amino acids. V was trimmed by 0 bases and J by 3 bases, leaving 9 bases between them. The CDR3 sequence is CASSLGPGDTEAFF. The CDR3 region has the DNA TGCGCCAGCAGCTTGGGGCCCGGGGACACTGAAGCTTTCTTT.

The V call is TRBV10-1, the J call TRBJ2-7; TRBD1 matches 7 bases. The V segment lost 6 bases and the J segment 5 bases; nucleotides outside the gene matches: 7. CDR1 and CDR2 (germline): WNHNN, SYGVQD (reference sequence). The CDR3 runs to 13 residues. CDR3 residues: CASRPTGTDEQYF. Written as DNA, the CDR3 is TGCGCCAGCAGACCGACAGGGACGGACGAGCAGTACTTC.

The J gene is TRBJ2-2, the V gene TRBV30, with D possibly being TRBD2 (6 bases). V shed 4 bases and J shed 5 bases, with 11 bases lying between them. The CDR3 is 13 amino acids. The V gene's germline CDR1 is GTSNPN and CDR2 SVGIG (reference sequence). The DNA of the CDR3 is TGTGCCTGGAAGTCGAGCGGGACCGGGGAGCTGTTTTTT. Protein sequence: CAWKSSGTGELFF.

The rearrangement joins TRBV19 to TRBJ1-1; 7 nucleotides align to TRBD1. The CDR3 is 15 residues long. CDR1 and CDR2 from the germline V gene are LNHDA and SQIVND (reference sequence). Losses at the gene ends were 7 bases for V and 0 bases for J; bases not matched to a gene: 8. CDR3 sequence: CASTLGQNMNTEAFF. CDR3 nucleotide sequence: TGTGCCAGTACCCTGGGACAGAACATGAACACTGAAGCTTTCTTT.

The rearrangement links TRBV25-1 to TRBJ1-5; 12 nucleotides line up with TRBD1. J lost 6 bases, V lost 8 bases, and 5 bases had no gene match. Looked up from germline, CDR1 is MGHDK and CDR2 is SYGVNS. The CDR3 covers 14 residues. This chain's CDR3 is CASRGTGGGQPQHF. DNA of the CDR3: TGTGCCAGCCGAGGGACAGGGGGCGGTCAGCCCCAGCATTTT.

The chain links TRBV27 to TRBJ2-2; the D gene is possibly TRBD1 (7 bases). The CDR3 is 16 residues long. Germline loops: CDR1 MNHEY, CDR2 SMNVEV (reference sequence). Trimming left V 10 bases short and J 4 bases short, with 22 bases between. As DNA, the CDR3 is TGTGCCAATACCCTCATGGAGGGGGCGACCACCGGGGAGCTGTTTTTT. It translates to CANTLMEGATTGELFF.

CDR3: CAISEVSYEQYF. Here the CDR3 DNA reads TGTGCCATCAGTGAGGTATCCTACGAGCAGTACTTC. V is TRBV10-3 and J is TRBJ2-7; D is uncertain. Germline V CDR1 and CDR2: ENHRY, SYGVKD. The CDR3 runs to 12 residues. V was shortened by 2 bases and J by 1 base, with 3 bases between the two germline ends.